Below are 21 T cell receptor beta chains sequenced from a single sample in a study of identical twins. MiXCR was run by TCRdb on the 5' RACE reads, yielding one entry per CDR3 protein. The sample includes just under 650,000 distinct CDR3 sequences, 7.1% seen only once; the top ten take 1.5% to 2%. This sample also belongs to another study, concerning yellow fever vaccine responses in identical twins.

The sample taken for sequencing was PBMCs. The receptors originated from a woman in her late teens or twenties in good health.

The gene calls are TRBV20-1 and TRBJ2-1, with 8 positions matching TRBD1. Germline V gene sequence: CDR1 DFQATT, CDR2 SNEGSKA (reference sequence). CDR3 size: 14 residues. V lost 5 bases, J lost 3 bases, and 6 bases stayed unmatched. This CDR3 reads CSASPGQDYNEQFF. The DNA of the CDR3 is TGCAGTGCTTCGCCGGGACAGGACTACAATGAGCAGTTCTTC.

The chain couples TRBV5-1 to TRBJ2-1; 16 bases map to TRBD2. V gave up 4 bases and J gave up 4 bases; unmatched junction bases: 17. Per the germline V gene, CDR1 is SGHRS and CDR2 is YFSETQ. The CDR3 contains 21 residues. The CDR3 loop reads CASSPDPWGLAGGLGYNEQFF. CDR3 DNA sequence: TGCGCCAGCAGCCCGGACCCCTGGGGACTAGCGGGGGGGCTGGGTTACAATGAGCAGTTCTTC. The whole variable domain, filled in from reference TRBV5-1 and TRBJ2-1, reads KAGVTQTPRYLIKTRGQQVTLSCSPISGHRSVSWYQQTPGQGLQFLFEYFSETQRNKGNFPGRFSGRQFSNSRSEMNVSTLELGDSALYLCASSPDPWGLAGGLGYNEQFFGPGTRLTVL.

The genes are TRBV29-1 and TRBJ2-1, with TRBD2 matching over 15 bases. This CDR3 contains 16 residues. Trimming cost V 7 bases and J 7 bases; bases outside gene matches: 11. CDR1 is SQVTM and CDR2 is ANQGSEA in the germline V gene. CDR3 residues: CSAPPFGTSGRNEQFF. The CDR3, as DNA: TGCAGCGCCCCCCCGTTCGGGACTAGCGGGAGGAATGAGCAGTTCTTC.

This clonotype was counted at least ten times. This chain uses TRBV12-3 or TRBV12-4 with TRBJ1-6, with TRBD1 matching over 7 bases. V gave up 4 bases and J gave up 0 bases; unmatched junction bases: 3. This CDR3 comprises 16 residues. CDR3 bases: TGTGCCAGCAGTTCGGACAGGAGCTCCTATAATTCACCCCTCCACTTT. Residues: CASSSDRSSYNSPLHF.

The V gene is TRBV7-9, the J gene TRBJ1-2; a weak D match, TRBD1 (5 bases). The CDR3 is 16 amino acids. V gave up 5 bases and J gave up 0 bases, with 16 bases separating them. Germline CDR1 and CDR2: SEHNR and FQNEAQ (reference sequence). Here the CDR3 reads CASSLPGGEPNYGYTF. The CDR3 nucleotides are TGTGCCAGCAGCCTCCCCGGGGGGGAGCCTAACTATGGCTACACCTTC. Complete variable domain (other parts from reference TRBV7-9 and TRBJ1-2): DTGVSQNPRHKITKRGQNVTFRCDPISEHNRLYWYRQTLGQGPEFLTYFQNEAQLEKSRLLSDRFSAERPKGSFSTLEIQRTEQGDSAMYLCASSLPGGEPNYGYTFGSGTRLTVV.

The chain has TRBV24-1 and TRBJ2-3; maybe TRBD1 (6 bases). The CDR3 spans 13 residues. The germline gives CDR1 KGHDR, CDR2 SFDVKD. With 5 bases removed from V and 5 bases from J, the gap between germline ends came to 10 bases. CDR3: CATSGRGGDTQYF. CDR3 coding DNA: TGTGCCACCAGTGGCAGGGGCGGAGATACGCAGTATTTT.

This clonotype was observed many times. The V call is TRBV9, the J call TRBJ1-5; the D is unclear. The V and J ends lost 4 bases and 6 bases respectively, with 11 bases between them. Germline CDR1 and CDR2: SGDLS and YYNGEE. This CDR3 has 13 amino acids. In nucleotides, the CDR3 is TGTGCCAGCAGCATATCTGGAGGTCAGCCCCAGCATTTT. Translation gives CASSISGGQPQHF.

The chain joins TRBV15 to TRBJ2-2; no firm D call. From germline, CDR1 is LNHNV and CDR2 YYDKDF (reference sequence). The V gene lost 3 bases and the J gene lost 3 bases, with 8 bases spanning the gap. The CDR3 sequence is 14 residues long. As DNA, the CDR3 is TGTGCCACCAGCAGGCCTTCGGACACCGGGGAGCTGTTTTTT. The encoded protein is CATSRPSDTGELFF.

The genes are TRBV29-1 and TRBJ1-1; D call uncertain. Trimming removed 4 bases from V and 3 bases from J, with 9 bases in between. Germline CDR1 and CDR2: SQVTM and ANQGSEA. This CDR3 region has 12 residues. The DNA for the CDR3 is TGCAGCGTTGTGTGGGGAGACACTGAAGCTTTCTTT. It specifies CSVVWGDTEAFF.

This clonotype showed up just a few times. The V call is TRBV19, the J call TRBJ1-2, with TRBD1 matching 9 bases. Trimming at V came to 3 bases and at J to 7 bases, leaving 9 bases not matched to a gene. This CDR3 spans 15 amino acids. Germline-derived CDR1 and CDR2 are LNHDA and SQIVND (reference sequence). The CDR3 region has the DNA TGTGCCAGTAGTATTCTCGGGACAGGGTCTGGTGGCTACACCTTC. Amino acid sequence: CASSILGTGSGGYTF.

This clonotype was detected a few times. The rearrangement links TRBV27 to TRBJ2-3; TRBD1 aligns across 12 bases. Germline values: CDR1 MNHEY, CDR2 SMNVEV (reference sequence). V shed 5 bases and J 1 base; nucleotides not matched to a gene: 7. This CDR3 is 17 amino acids long. CDR3 bases: TGTGCCAGCAGTCCGGGACAGGGGGCGGGCCGCACAGATACGCAGTATTTT. It yields the protein CASSPGQGAGRTDTQYF.

A few counts support this clonotype. The chain combines TRBV7-2 with TRBJ2-1; the match to TRBD2 covers 8 bases. Germline V gives CDR1 SGHTA, CDR2 FQGNSA. The CDR3 totals 14 residues. Trimming removed 3 bases from V and 6 bases from J; junction bases left unmatched: 4. CDR3 DNA sequence: TGTGCCAGCAGCTTTGCGGGAGGCTCCAATGAGCAGTTCTTC. Protein product: CASSFAGGSNEQFF. The full variable domain, with the rest looked up from reference TRBV7-2 and TRBJ2-1, is GAGVSQSPSNKVTEKGKDVELRCDPISGHTALYWYRQSLGQGLEFLIYFQGNSAPDKSGLPSDRFSAERTGGSVSTLTIQRTQQEDSAVYLCASSFAGGSNEQFFGPGTRLTVL.

The rearrangement joins TRBV20-1 to TRBJ2-3, with no clear D. Trimming pared 0 bases from V and 2 bases from J, leaving 15 bases between. This CDR3 has 16 residues. From germline, CDR1 is DFQATT and CDR2 SNEGSKA (reference sequence). The CDR3 reads CSARDLLSLFTDTQYF. Written as DNA, the CDR3 is TGCAGTGCTAGAGACCTGCTGTCTCTGTTCACAGATACGCAGTATTTT.

The table lists this clonotype with a few counts. The chain couples TRBV25-1 to TRBJ1-2; 7 positions agree with TRBD1. The CDR3 sequence is 15 residues long. V trimming: 3 bases; J trimming: 5 bases; junction bases outside the gene matches: 9. CDR1 and CDR2 from the germline V gene are MGHDK and SYGVNS. DNA of the CDR3: TGTGCCAGCAGTGATTTTACAACAGGGGTTTATGGCTACACCTTC. It encodes CASSDFTTGVYGYTF.

This rearrangement joins TRBV5-1 to TRBJ2-7, with D possibly being TRBD1 (6 bases). V lost 0 bases and J lost 2, with 9 bases in between. CDR3 size: 14 residues. Per germline, CDR1 SGHRS and CDR2 YFSETQ. CDR3 loop: CASSLETGTYEQYF. The DNA of the CDR3 is TGCGCCAGCAGCTTGGAGACAGGAACCTACGAGCAGTACTTC.

This clonotype showed up just a few times. The chain uses TRBV15 and TRBJ1-2; unclear D gene. The CDR3 is 13 residues long. The germline V gene encodes CDR1 LNHNV and CDR2 YYDKDF (reference sequence). V was pared by 3 bases and J by 2 bases, with 7 bases between. The chain's CDR3 is CATSSFTNYGYTF. CDR3 nucleotide sequence: TGTGCCACCAGCAGTTTCACAAACTATGGCTACACCTTC.

This clonotype has at least ten counts. The chain combines TRBV20-1 with TRBJ2-5; possibly TRBD1 for D (5 bases). This CDR3 has 14 residues. The V end lost 4 bases, the J end lost 0 bases, and 12 bases lay between the germline ends. Germline values: CDR1 DFQATT, CDR2 SNEGSKA (reference sequence). CDR3 nucleotide sequence: TGCAGTGCTACCCTCCTAGGGGACCAAGAGACCCAGTACTTC. It codes for CSATLLGDQETQYF.

This chain links TRBV7-2 with TRBJ2-1; D not resolved. From germline, CDR1 is SGHTA and CDR2 FQGNSA. Between the trimmed V and J ends, which lost 1 base and 8 bases, there was a span of 12 bases. The CDR3 extends over 14 amino acids. The CDR3, as DNA: TGTGCCAGCAGCTTAGGCCCTGTCTCAGATGAGCAGTTCTTC. Its protein product is CASSLGPVSDEQFF.

This clonotype was seen only a few times. This chain connects TRBV21-1 to TRBJ1-6; the table's D call, TRBD1, has no DNA check behind it. TRBV21-1 is labeled a pseudogene. The CDR3 loop spans 15 amino acids. CDR3 bases: TGTGCCAGCAGCAATGCAGCCCCCACGGTCTCACCCCTCCACTTT. This gives the protein CASSNAAPTVSPLHF.

Ten or more counts support this clonotype. The rearrangement links TRBV28 to TRBJ2-3, with TRBD2 identical over 9 bases. This CDR3 has 15 amino acids. CDR1 and CDR2 from the germline V gene are MDHEN and SYDVKM. After removal of 3 bases from V and 4 bases from J, the junction contained 5 bases not matched to a gene. The CDR3 sequence: CASSLRREGPDTQYF. Here the CDR3 DNA reads TGTGCCAGCAGTTTGAGGCGGGAGGGTCCAGATACGCAGTATTTT. Together with reference TRBV28 and TRBJ2-3, the CDR3 gives the full variable domain: DVKVTQSSRYLVKRTGEKVFLECVQDMDHENMFWYRQDPGLGLRLIYFSYDVKMKEKGDIPEGYSVSREKKERFSLILESASTNQTSMYLCASSLRREGPDTQYFGPGTRLTVL.

V usage is TRBV7-8 and J usage is TRBJ1-5; no clear D gene. In germline, CDR1 is SGHVS, CDR2 FQNEAQ. This CDR3 has 16 residues. The ends were cut back, 2 bases at V and 7 bases at J, with 18 bases in the middle. The CDR3 spells CASSLRSGQIGQPQHF. In nucleotides, the CDR3 is TGTGCCAGCAGCTTAAGGAGTGGTCAGATCGGCCAGCCCCAGCATTTT.